The sample holds many counts of the clone carrying this T cell receptor beta chain. This sample stems from a study of early T cells in non-severe SARS-CoV-2 infection. CDR1 and CDR2 from the germline V gene are SQVTM and ANQGSEA. Trimming shortened V by 7 bases and J by 8 bases, and 14 bases separated the two germline ends. This CDR3 is built from 11 residues. TCRdb re-derived calls from the 5' RACE reads in MiXCR, one entry per CDR3 protein. Here the sample spans 35,000 to 40,000 distinct CDR3 sequences, 5.8% being singletons. This sequence was found in an adult who was a healthcare worker with PCR-confirmed SARS-CoV-2 infection or an uninfected control (not recorded which). J is TRBJ1-2 and V is TRBV29-1; D is perhaps TRBD1 (6 bases). Input material: whole blood. For the CDR3, the DNA is TGCAGCGCCGTACAGGGCCTCGGCTACACCTTC. Translating it yields CSAVQGLGYTF.